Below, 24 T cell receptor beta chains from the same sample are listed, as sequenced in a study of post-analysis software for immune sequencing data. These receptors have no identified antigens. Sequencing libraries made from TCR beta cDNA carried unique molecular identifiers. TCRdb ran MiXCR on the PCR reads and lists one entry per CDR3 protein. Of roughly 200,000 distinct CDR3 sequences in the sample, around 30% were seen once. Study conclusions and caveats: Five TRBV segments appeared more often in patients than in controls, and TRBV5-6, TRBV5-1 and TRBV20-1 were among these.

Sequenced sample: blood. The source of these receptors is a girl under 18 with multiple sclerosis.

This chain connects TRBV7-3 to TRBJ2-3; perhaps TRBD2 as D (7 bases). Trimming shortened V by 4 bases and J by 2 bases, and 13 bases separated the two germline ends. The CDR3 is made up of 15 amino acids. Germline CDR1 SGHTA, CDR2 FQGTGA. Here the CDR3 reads CASSSAGAPTDTQYF. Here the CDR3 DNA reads TGTGCCAGCAGCTCCGCGGGGGCCCCCACAGATACGCAGTATTTT.

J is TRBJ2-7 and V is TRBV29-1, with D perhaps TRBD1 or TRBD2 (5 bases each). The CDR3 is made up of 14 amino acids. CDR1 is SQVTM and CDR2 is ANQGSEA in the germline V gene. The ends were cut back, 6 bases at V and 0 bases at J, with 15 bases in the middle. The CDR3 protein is CSVGAGTDSYEQYF. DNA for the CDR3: TGCAGCGTCGGAGCCGGGACGGACTCCTACGAGCAGTACTTC.

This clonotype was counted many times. In DNA, the CDR3 is TGCGCCAGCAGCAGCCGACAGGGGCTTTTGCAGACCCAGTACTTC. Its translation is CASSSRQGLLQTQYF. This rearrangement joins TRBV5-1 to TRBJ2-5; 8 nucleotides line up with TRBD1. The J segment lost 6 bases and the V segment lost 4 bases, leaving 11 bases of the junction unmatched. Looked up from germline, CDR1 is SGHRS and CDR2 is YFSETQ. The CDR3 runs 15 residues.

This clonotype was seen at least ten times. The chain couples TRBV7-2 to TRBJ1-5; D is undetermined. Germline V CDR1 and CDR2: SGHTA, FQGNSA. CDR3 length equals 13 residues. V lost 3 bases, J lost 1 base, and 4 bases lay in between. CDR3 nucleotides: TGTGCCAGCAGCTTGAGCAGCAATCAGCCCCAGCATTTT. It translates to CASSLSSNQPQHF.

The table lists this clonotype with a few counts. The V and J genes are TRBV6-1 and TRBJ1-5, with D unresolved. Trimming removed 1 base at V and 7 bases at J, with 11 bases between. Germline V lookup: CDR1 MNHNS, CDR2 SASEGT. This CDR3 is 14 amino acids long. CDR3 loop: CASSEETAWQPQHF. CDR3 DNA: TGTGCCAGCAGTGAAGAGACGGCCTGGCAGCCCCAGCATTTT.

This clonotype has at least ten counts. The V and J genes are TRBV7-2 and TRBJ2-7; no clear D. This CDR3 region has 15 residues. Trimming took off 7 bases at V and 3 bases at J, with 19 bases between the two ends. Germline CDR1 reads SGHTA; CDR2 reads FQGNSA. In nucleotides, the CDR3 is TGTGCCAGCACCCAATTCCCACGGGCTAGCTACGAGCAGTACTTC. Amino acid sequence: CASTQFPRASYEQYF.

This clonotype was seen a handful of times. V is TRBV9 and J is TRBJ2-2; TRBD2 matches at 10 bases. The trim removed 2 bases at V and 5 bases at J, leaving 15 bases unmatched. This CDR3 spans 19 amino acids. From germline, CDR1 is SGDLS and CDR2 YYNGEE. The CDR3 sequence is CASSVPSGGSILPTGELFF. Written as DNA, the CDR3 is TGTGCCAGCAGCGTCCCTAGCGGGGGAAGTATCCTCCCAACCGGGGAGCTGTTTTTT.

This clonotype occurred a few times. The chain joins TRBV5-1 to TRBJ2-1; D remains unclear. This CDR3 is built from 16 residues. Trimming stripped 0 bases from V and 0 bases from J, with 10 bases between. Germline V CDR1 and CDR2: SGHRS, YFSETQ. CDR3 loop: CASSLVGGPSYNEQFF. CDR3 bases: TGCGCCAGCAGCTTGGTGGGCGGCCCCTCCTACAATGAGCAGTTCTTC.

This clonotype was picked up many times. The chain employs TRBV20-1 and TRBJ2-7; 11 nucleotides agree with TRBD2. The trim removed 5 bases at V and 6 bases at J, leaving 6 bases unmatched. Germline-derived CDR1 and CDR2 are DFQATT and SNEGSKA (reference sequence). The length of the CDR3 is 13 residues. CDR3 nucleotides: TGCAGTGCTTACCTAGCGGGAGGCCCCGAGCAGTACTTC. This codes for CSAYLAGGPEQYF.

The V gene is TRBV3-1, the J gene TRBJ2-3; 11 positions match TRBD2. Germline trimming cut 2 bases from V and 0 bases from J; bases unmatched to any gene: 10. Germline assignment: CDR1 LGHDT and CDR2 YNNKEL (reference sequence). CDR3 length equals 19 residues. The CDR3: CASSQYYPWTSGSTDTQYF. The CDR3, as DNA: TGTGCCAGCAGCCAATATTATCCTTGGACTAGCGGGAGCACAGATACGCAGTATTTT.

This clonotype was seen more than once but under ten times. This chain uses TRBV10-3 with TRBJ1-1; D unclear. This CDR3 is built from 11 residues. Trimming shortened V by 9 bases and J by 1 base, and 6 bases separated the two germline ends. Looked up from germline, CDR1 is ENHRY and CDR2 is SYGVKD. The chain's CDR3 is CAIGENTEAFF. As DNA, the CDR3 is TGTGCCATTGGGGAGAACACTGAAGCTTTCTTT.

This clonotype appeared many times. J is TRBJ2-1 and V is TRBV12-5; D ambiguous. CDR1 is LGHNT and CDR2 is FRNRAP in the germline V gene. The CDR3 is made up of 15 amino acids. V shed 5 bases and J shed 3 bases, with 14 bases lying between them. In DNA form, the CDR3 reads TGTGCTAGTGGTCCCGGACCGCCGAACTACAATGAGCAGTTCTTC. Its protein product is CASGPGPPNYNEQFF.

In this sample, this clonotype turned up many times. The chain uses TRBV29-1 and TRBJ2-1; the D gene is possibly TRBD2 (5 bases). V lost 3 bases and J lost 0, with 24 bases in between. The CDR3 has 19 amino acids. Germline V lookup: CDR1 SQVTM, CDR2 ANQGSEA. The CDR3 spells CSVDDWALGNPRSYNEQFF. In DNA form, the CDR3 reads TGCAGCGTTGACGACTGGGCTCTCGGGAACCCTCGCTCCTACAATGAGCAGTTCTTC.

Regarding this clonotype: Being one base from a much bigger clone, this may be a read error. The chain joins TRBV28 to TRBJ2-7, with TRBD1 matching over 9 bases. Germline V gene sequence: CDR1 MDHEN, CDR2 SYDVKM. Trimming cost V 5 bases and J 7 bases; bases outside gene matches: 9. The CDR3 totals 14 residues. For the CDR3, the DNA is TGTGCCAGCAGTCCCGGGACAGGGTGCGAGGAGCAGTACTTC. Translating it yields CASSPGTGCEEQYF.

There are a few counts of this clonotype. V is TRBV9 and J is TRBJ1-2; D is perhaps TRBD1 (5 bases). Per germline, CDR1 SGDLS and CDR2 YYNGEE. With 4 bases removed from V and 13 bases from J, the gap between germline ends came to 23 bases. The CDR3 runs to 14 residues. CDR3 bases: TGTGCCAGCAGCTTCAGAGGGACGGAGCTAACGGCCACCTTC. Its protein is CASSFRGTELTATF.

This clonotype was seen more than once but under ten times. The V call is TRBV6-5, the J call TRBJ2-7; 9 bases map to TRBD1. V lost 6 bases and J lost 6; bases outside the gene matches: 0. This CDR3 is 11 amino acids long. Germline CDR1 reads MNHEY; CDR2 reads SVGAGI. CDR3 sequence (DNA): TGTGCCAGCAGGGACAGGGGCGAGCAGTACTTC. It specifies CASRDRGEQYF.

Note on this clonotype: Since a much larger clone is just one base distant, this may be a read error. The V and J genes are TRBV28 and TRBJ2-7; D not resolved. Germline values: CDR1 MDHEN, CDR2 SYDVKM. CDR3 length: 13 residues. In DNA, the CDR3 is TGTGCCGGCAGTCACCGATTCTACTACGAGCAGTACTTC. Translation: CAGSHRFYYEQYF.

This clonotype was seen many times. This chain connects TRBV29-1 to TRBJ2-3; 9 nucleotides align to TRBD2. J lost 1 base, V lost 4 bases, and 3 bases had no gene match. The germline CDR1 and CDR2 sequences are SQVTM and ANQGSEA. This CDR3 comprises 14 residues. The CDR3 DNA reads TGCAGCGTTGCCTCTAGCGGGGGCACAGATACGCAGTATTTT. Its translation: CSVASSGGTDTQYF.

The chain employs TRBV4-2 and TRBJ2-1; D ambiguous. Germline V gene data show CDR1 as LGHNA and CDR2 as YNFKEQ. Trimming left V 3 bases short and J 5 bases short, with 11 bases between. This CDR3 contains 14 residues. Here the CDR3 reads CASSQARLDNEQFF. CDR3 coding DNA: TGTGCCAGCAGCCAGGCCCGACTTGACAATGAGCAGTTCTTC.

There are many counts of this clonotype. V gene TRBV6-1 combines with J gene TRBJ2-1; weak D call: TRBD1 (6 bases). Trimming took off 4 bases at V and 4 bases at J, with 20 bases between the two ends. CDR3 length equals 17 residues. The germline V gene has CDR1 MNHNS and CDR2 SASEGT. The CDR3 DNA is TGTGCCAGCAGTGGGACAGTCAAATATTTAATTTACAATGAGCAGTTCTTC. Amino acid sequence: CASSGTVKYLIYNEQFF.

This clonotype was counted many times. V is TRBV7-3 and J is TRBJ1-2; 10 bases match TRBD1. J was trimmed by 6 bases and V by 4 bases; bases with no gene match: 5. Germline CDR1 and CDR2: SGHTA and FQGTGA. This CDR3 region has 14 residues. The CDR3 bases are TGTGCCAGCAGCTCGTGGGACAGGGGCGATGGCTACACCTTC. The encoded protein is CASSSWDRGDGYTF.

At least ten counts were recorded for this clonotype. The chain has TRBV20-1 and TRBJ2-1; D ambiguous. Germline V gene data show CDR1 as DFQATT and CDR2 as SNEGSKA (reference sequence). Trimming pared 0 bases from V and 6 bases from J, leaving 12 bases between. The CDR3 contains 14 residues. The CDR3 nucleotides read TGCAGTGCTAGAGATGATTCCAGTCGCAATGAGCAGTTCTTC. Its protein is CSARDDSSRNEQFF.

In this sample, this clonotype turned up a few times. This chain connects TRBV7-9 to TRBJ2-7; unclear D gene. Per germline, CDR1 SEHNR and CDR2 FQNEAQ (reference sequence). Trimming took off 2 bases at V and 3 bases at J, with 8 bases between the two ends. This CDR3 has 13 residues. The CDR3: CASSLSFSYEQYF. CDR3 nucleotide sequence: TGTGCCAGCAGCTTAAGTTTTAGCTACGAGCAGTACTTC.

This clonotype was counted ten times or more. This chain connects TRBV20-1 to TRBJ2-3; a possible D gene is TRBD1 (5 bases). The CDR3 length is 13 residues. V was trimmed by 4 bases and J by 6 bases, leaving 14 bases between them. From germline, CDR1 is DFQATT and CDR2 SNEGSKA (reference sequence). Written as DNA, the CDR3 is TGCAGTGCTAAAACCGTAGGGGCGGATACGCAGTATTTT. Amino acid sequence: CSAKTVGADTQYF.